The 13 T cell receptor beta chains given below trace back to one sample, sequenced in a study of cytomegalovirus exposure and HLA in healthy donors (dated by TCRdb to about 2017). Libraries were prepared through the immunoSEQ multiplex PCR assay. A mixture of 60 forward primers for TCR Vbeta segments and 13 reverse primers for TCR Jbeta segments was used in the multiplex PCR. Held by TCRdb, this immuneACCESS table contains in-frame sequences only and omits some clones. Under half of the omission traces to an unresolved V gene where checked; the cause of the rest is unknown. The table for this sample lists under 200,000 clones; around 85% of them were counted only once. 3.5% to 5% of the sample is taken by the ten largest. Sequences were obtained from PBMCs. Receptor source: a man in his forties in good health and CMV-seronegative.

The V gene is TRBV7-9, the J gene TRBJ1-2; 8 positions match TRBD1. The germline V gene has CDR1 SEHNR and CDR2 FQNEAQ (reference sequence). This CDR3 comprises 13 residues. After removal of 1 base from V and 8 bases from J, the junction contained 3 bases not matched to a gene. The chain's CDR3 is CASSLGQGAGYTF. DNA of the CDR3: TGTGCCAGCAGCTTAGGCCAGGGGGCCGGCTACACCTTC.

This clone was detected a few times. The chain recombines TRBV2 with TRBJ2-3; TRBD1 might be the D (6 bases). From germline, CDR1 is SNHLY and CDR2 FYNNEI. This CDR3 spans 14 amino acids. Trimming shortened V by 6 bases and J by 0 bases, and 10 bases separated the two germline ends. The CDR3 DNA is TGTGCCAGCAGGAAGGACAGTAGCACAGATACGCAGTATTTT. It translates to CASRKDSSTDTQYF.

The chain joins TRBV2 to TRBJ2-7; tentatively, D is TRBD2 (6 bases). In germline, CDR1 is SNHLY, CDR2 FYNNEI. The CDR3 is made up of 15 amino acids. The V gene lost 7 bases and the J gene lost 0 bases, with 16 bases spanning the gap. The CDR3: CASKENRGSSYEQYF. Written as DNA, the CDR3 is TGTGCCAGCAAGGAAAATCGGGGGAGCTCCTACGAGCAGTACTTC. Supplemented by reference TRBV2 and TRBJ2-7, the full variable domain reads EPEVTQTPSHQVTQMGQEVILRCVPISNHLYFYWYRQILGQKVEFLVSFYNNEISEKSEIFDDQFSVERPDGSNFTLKIRSTKLEDSAMYFCASKENRGSSYEQYFGPGTRLTVT.

CDR3 loop: CASSLLAGLTDTQYF. The CDR3, as DNA: TGTGCCAGCAGCTTACTAGCGGGGCTCACAGATACGCAGTATTTT. The chain links TRBV7-3 to TRBJ2-3; 9 nucleotides align to TRBD2. The CDR3 contains 15 residues. Germline CDR1 and CDR2: SGHTA and FQGTGA. The trim removed 2 bases at V and 2 bases at J, leaving 2 bases unmatched.

The rearrangement links TRBV19 to TRBJ2-5, with D possibly matching TRBD2 (7 bases). The V gene's germline CDR1 is LNHDA and CDR2 SQIVND (reference sequence). The CDR3 is 16 residues long. Trimming removed 7 bases from V and 4 bases from J, with 22 bases in between. CDR3 residues: CASKGGVRGARETQYF. CDR3 in DNA: TGTGCCAGTAAGGGGGGGGTCCGGGGGGCACGAGAGACCCAGTACTTC.

This clone was recorded only once. The chain has TRBV5-1 and TRBJ1-5, with 8 bases fitting TRBD1. After removal of 7 bases from V and 2 bases from J, the junction contained 5 bases not matched to a gene. Per germline, CDR1 SGHRS and CDR2 YFSETQ. The CDR3 is 14 amino acids. The CDR3 reads CASPTGEGNQPQHF. Written as DNA, the CDR3 is TGCGCCAGCCCGACAGGGGAGGGCAATCAGCCCCAGCATTTT.

The sample holds a few counts of this clone. The genes are TRBV7-3 and TRBJ2-2; D is possibly TRBD2 (5 bases). The CDR3 length is 15 residues. CDR1 SGHTA and CDR2 FQGTGA come from the germline V gene. V lost 5 bases and J lost 3, with 13 bases in between. The CDR3 protein is CASSPRARDTGELFF. The DNA for the CDR3 is TGTGCCAGCAGCCCCCGCGCGCGGGACACCGGGGAGCTGTTTTTT.

This clone turned up a few times. V is TRBV4-3 and J is TRBJ1-2; D is possibly TRBD1 (5 bases). Germline CDR1 and CDR2: LGHNA and YSLEER. The CDR3 sequence is 15 residues long. V was clipped by 1 base and J by 4 bases, with 13 bases between them. CDR3 sequence reads: CASSQAPQALYGYTF. The CDR3 DNA is TGCGCCAGCAGCCAAGCCCCACAGGCCCTCTATGGCTACACCTTC.

This clone appeared many times. The V call is TRBV4-3, the J call TRBJ2-1, with D possibly being TRBD1 (5 bases). The CDR3 is 16 amino acids. Germline lookup yields CDR1 LGHNA and CDR2 YSLEER. With 7 bases removed from V and 0 bases from J, the gap between germline ends came to 16 bases. CDR3 sequence reads: CASTLTFDSSYNEQFF. As DNA, the CDR3 is TGCGCCAGCACCCTCACTTTCGACAGCTCCTACAATGAGCAGTTCTTC.

This chain connects TRBV5-6 to TRBJ1-1; 9 bases fit TRBD1. Germline CDR1 is SGHDT and CDR2 is YYEEEE. V lost 2 bases and J lost 3; bases outside the gene matches: 8. This CDR3 comprises 16 residues. The CDR3 loop reads CASSLLQGAWDTEAFF. DNA for the CDR3: TGTGCCAGCAGCTTACTACAGGGGGCTTGGGACACTGAAGCTTTCTTT.

The chain couples TRBV7-2 to TRBJ1-5, with 8 bases aligning to TRBD1. Germline CDR1 is SGHTA and CDR2 is FQGNSA. The CDR3 is 15 residues long. V was clipped by 5 bases and J by 2 bases; unmatched bases: 5. CDR3 DNA sequence: TGTGCCAGCAGCCCAACAGGGGGGGGCAATCAGCCCCAGCATTTT. As protein: CASSPTGGGNQPQHF.

The chain couples TRBV11-3 to TRBJ1-5; a possible D gene is TRBD1 (6 bases). Between the trimmed V and J ends, which lost 10 bases and 3 bases, there was a span of 19 bases. CDR1 is SGHNT and CDR2 is YENEEA in the germline V gene. This CDR3 region has 15 residues. For the CDR3, the DNA is TGTGCCACCGCAGGGGATGAGGGGCTCAATCAGCCCCAGCATTTT. Protein: CATAGDEGLNQPQHF.

The rearrangement links TRBV7-3 to TRBJ2-1; 7 nucleotides align to TRBD1. CDR3 length: 15 residues. The trim removed 5 bases at V and 3 bases at J, leaving 7 bases unmatched. Germline V CDR1 and CDR2: SGHTA, FQGTGA. Written as DNA, the CDR3 is TGTGCCAGCAGCCCCGGGACAGACTTCTACAATGAGCAGTTCTTC. It codes for CASSPGTDFYNEQFF. Drawing the rest from reference TRBV7-3 and TRBJ2-1, the complete variable domain is GAGVSQTPSNKVTEKGKYVELRCDPISGHTALYWYRQSLGQGPEFLIYFQGTGAADDSGLPNDRFFAVRPEGSVSTLKIQRTERGDSAVYLCASSPGTDFYNEQFFGPGTRLTVL.